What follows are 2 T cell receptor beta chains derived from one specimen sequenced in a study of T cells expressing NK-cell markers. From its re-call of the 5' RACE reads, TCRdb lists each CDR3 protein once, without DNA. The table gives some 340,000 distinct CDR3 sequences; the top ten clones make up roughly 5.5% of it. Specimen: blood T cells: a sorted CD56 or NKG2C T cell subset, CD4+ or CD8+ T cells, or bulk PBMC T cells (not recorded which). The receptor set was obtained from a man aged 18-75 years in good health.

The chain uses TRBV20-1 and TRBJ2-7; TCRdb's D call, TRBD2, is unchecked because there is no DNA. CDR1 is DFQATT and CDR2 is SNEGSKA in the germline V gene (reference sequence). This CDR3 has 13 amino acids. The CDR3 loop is CSARLGPSYEQYF.

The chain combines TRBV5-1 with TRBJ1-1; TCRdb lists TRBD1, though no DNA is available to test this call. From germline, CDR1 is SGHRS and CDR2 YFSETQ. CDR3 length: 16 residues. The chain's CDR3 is CASSETGGGLITEAFF.